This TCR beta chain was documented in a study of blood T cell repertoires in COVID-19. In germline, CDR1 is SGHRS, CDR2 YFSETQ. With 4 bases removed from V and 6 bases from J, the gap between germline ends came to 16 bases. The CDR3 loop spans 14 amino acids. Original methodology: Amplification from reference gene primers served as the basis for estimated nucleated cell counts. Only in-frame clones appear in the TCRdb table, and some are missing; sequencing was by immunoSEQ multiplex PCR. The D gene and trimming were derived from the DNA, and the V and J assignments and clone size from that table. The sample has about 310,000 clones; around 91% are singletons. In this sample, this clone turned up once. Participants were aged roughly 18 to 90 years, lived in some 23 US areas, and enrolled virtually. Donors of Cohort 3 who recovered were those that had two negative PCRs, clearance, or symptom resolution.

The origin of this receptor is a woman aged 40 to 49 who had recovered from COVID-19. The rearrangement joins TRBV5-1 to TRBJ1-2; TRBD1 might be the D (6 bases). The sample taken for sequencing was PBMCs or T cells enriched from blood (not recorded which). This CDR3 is CASSTRQAEDGYTF. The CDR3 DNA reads TGCGCCAGCAGCACCCGACAGGCGGAGGATGGCTACACCTTC.